This T cell receptor beta chain is from a study of OX40 agonist ivuxolimab in advanced cancers. Study summary: Of the patients, three showed partial responses, one with hepatocellular carcinoma and two with cutaneous melanoma. Notes on the study in general: CD4+ and CD8+ blood T cells expanded clonally by week 6 at 0.1 to 3.0 mg/kg. Determination of antigen specificity was not performed for the expanded peripheral T cells.

Germline assignment: CDR1 MRHNA and CDR2 SNTAGT. There are 16 residues in the CDR3. Trimming cost V 3 bases and J 0 bases; bases outside gene matches: 3. Assay used: immunoSEQ multiplex PCR; TCRdb lists only in-frame clones, some missing. Of tens of thousands of clones listed, roughly nine tenths are singletons. This clone was detected only once. Its antigen remains unidentified. The chain employs TRBV6-4 and TRBJ1-4; 8 bases align to TRBD1. This clonotype was sampled from an adult with an advanced solid tumor such as melanoma, head and neck, liver or kidney cancer. Material: CD4+ or CD8+ T cells sorted from blood, obtained in a trial of the OX40 agonist ivuxolimab. The CDR3 protein is CASSEDRDATNEKLFF. The DNA for the CDR3 is TGTGCCAGCAGTGAGGACAGGGATGCAACTAATGAAAAACTGTTTTTT.